This is a list of T cell receptor beta chains from one sample in a study of shared clonotypes between healthy human individuals. Assay: immunoSEQ multiplex PCR; the TCRdb copy retains only in-frame clones and omits some. Among under 2.5 million clones, under 95% were seen once, and the ten largest hold around 0.4%. The specimen sequenced was naive CD4+ T cells from PBMCs. These TCRs come from a man aged 18 to 30 in good health. Some clones in this sample may be carry-over from other donors' samples. The conserved cysteine and the conserved F or W are not part of the CDR3 here. Fields, in order: V gene, CDR3 protein.

TRBV9	ASTGGIQLQPQH
TRBV28	ASSGPNYGYT
TRBV7-6	ASSLGVMGEQY
TRBV7-2	ASSQQGTYNEQF
TRBV20-1	SAGQRRGYT
TRBV5-1	ASSQDRDPSQY
TRBV19	ASRGATPTYEQY
TRBV7-9	ASSDRGEEYYGYT
TRBV4-2	ASSHISGTSGSYEQY
TRBV4-3	ASSQADRENSPLH
TRBV19	ASRDPTDTQY
TRBV18	ASSPSHRGTDTQY
TRBV19	ASSIVPWKGEGNQPQH
TRBV14	ASSRWTGTYNEQF
TRBV19	ASSGRGGEETQY
TRBV5-1	ASSLSLAGGRETQY
TRBV28	ASTLTPRVTEAF
TRBV11-2	ASSSHLAPLFSGANVLT
TRBV19	ASSATGGMAEAF
TRBV18	ASSPRGQGVYIQY
TRBV18	ASSPPHSWSYNEQF
TRBV28	ASSRRTRGYT
TRBV18	ASSPDAGGSYEQY
TRBV5-1	ASSLLRQGAEGYT
TRBV18	ASSPPGLARRGDTGELF
TRBV28	ASSLDRLGGYT
TRBV4-2	ASSQEKARDETQY
TRBV5-1	ASKGLANSYEQY
TRBV5-1	AVRGRKDNEQF
TRBV4-1	ASSRQGEETQY
TRBV5-1	ASSFRGPTYNEQF
TRBV20-1	SASKETQY
TRBV4-1	ASSQVGLNQETQY
TRBV5-6	ASSDDRGEEKLF
TRBV28	ASSLKFKGSKNTEAF
TRBV10-1	ASSESPGTGNTIY
TRBV7-3	ASSPQGGSTDTQY
TRBV5-4	ASSRVRSGYT
TRBV5-8	ASNQLKRYEI
TRBV28	ASSFVGNTIY
TRBV7-9	ASSLAGQGIETQY
TRBV19	ASSGRGSNQPQH
TRBV5-1	ASSYGLAGNQETQY
TRBV19	ASSIVPDIPSNQPQH
TRBV7-9	ASSLGTGGDYGYT
TRBV5-6	ASSPDRAIYGYT
TRBV7-9	ASSLLWGPGNEQF
TRBV28	ASSGARVGAF
TRBV6-5	ASSYGQGAVYGYT
TRBV7-3	ASSRGLNTEAF
TRBV15	ATSSGRTSTDTQY
TRBV6-4	ASSVRQGSGTDTQY